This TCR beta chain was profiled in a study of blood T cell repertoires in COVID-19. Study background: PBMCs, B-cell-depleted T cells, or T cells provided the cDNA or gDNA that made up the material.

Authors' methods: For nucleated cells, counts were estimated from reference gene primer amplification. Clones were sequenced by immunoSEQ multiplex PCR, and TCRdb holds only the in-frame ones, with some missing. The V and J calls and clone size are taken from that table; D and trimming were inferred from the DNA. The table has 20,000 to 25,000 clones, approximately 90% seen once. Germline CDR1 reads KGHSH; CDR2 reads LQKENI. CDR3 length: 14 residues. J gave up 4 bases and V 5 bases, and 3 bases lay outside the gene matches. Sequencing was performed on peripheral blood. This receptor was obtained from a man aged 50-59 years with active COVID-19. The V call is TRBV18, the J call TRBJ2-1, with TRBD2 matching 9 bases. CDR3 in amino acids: CASSAAGGYNEQFF. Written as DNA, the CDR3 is TGTGCCAGCTCAGCAGCGGGGGGTTACAATGAGCAGTTCTTC.